The clone carrying this T cell receptor beta chain occurred many times. The antigen remains unidentified. TCR cDNA received a 3' ligated oligonucleotide that carried a UMI. Adult healthy volunteers gave 2.5 ml peripheral blood for whole-blood RNA. Deletions cut 5 bases from V and 10 bases from J, with 17 bases between. The CDR3 has 13 residues. These data are taken from a study of naive and memory T cell subsets. Broader study findings: Potentially, T cell activation and differentiation skew this RNA-based measurement.

Ligated cDNA underwent four rounds of PCR with nested alpha and beta constant region primers and SP2. Reverse transcription of blood and skin TCR RNA was primed at alpha and beta constant regions. TCRdb reprocessed the 5' RACE reads via MiXCR and lists one record per CDR3 protein. Of about 59,000 distinct CDR3 sequences in the sample, approximately 8.5% are singletons; the top ten hold approximately 21%. The chain employs TRBV12-3 or TRBV12-4 and TRBJ1-1, with TRBD1 as a possible D gene (6 bases). This sequence was found in a female donor in good health. The DNA for the CDR3 is TGTGCCAGCAGTCCCCAACAGGGTCTCAGAGCTTTCTTT. This encodes CASSPQQGLRAFF.